This entry lists 32 T cell receptor beta chains sequenced from one sample in a study of control samples from healthy donors and cancer patients. Using immunoSEQ multiplex PCR, the repertoire was profiled, and TCRdb retains in-frame clones only, with some absent. The sample has around 120,000 clones, around 88% seen once. The specimen sequenced was blood. All receptors derive from a man aged 35-49 years in good health.

The chain employs TRBV10-1 and TRBJ2-3, with D maybe TRBD2 (5 bases). The CDR3 has 13 residues. Germline V gives CDR1 WNHNN, CDR2 SYGVQD (reference sequence). Between the trimmed V and J ends, which lost 7 bases and 1 base, there was a span of 9 bases. The CDR3: CASMPGGTDTQYF. The CDR3 DNA reads TGCGCCAGCATGCCCGGGGGCACAGATACGCAGTATTTT.

The chain joins TRBV6-1 to TRBJ2-5; 11 bases are shared with TRBD2. After removal of 3 bases from V and 5 bases from J, the junction contained 8 bases not matched to a gene. This CDR3 is built from 16 residues. CDR1 is MNHNS, CDR2 SASEGT, per germline. CDR3 coding DNA: TGTGCCAGCAGTGAGGGAACGGGACTAGCGGCGGAGACCCAGTACTTC. It specifies CASSEGTGLAAETQYF.

The chain employs TRBV7-9 and TRBJ2-6; tentative D call: TRBD1 (6 bases). This CDR3 is built from 13 residues. Trimming cost V 11 bases and J 0 bases, with 8 bases left between them. Germline V gives CDR1 SEHNR, CDR2 FQNEAQ (reference sequence). In nucleotides, the CDR3 is TGTGCCGGACAGCCCTCTGGGGCCAACGTCCTGACTTTC. It is translated as CAGQPSGANVLTF.

To note about this clone: This same CDR3 is encoded by further DNA sequences in the sample. This rearrangement joins TRBV24-1 to TRBJ2-5, with TRBD1 matching over 8 bases. This CDR3 is built from 16 residues. Trimming cost V 7 bases and J 1 base; bases outside gene matches: 10. The germline CDR1 and CDR2 sequences are KGHDR and SFDVKD. Here the CDR3 reads CATSQTLGQGQETQYF. The CDR3 region has the DNA TGTGCCACCAGCCAAACCCTAGGACAGGGCCAAGAGACCCAGTACTTC.

A few counts support this clone. The chain combines TRBV27 with TRBJ2-1, with 8 nucleotides matching TRBD1. Germline assignment: CDR1 MNHEY and CDR2 SMNVEV (reference sequence). V trimming: 5 bases; J trimming: 0 bases; junction bases outside the gene matches: 6. The CDR3 covers 16 residues. For the CDR3, the DNA is TGTGCCAGCAGTCCCTTGGACAGGGACTCCTACAATGAGCAGTTCTTC. Translating it yields CASSPLDRDSYNEQFF.

In nucleotides, the CDR3 is TGTGCCGGCAAGTTGGGGGCCGGGGAGCTGTTTTTT. Its translation is CAGKLGAGELFF. The chain uses TRBV7-9 and TRBJ2-2, with D perhaps assigned TRBD1 or TRBD2 (5 bases each). Germline CDR1 is SEHNR and CDR2 is FQNEAQ (reference sequence). This CDR3 region has 12 residues. V was cut by 11 bases and J by 6 bases, with 13 bases left in between.

The V call is TRBV20-1, the J call TRBJ2-7, with unresolved D. From germline, CDR1 is DFQATT and CDR2 SNEGSKA (reference sequence). Deletions cut 6 bases from V and 6 bases from J, with 12 bases between. This CDR3 has 11 residues. The CDR3 DNA reads TGCAGTGCGGAAGATATGGGCGAGCAGTACTTC. This translates into CSAEDMGEQYF.

This sequence joins TRBV21-1 and TRBJ2-1. TRBV21-1 is classified as a pseudogene. CDR3 length equals 16 residues. The CDR3 DNA reads TGTGCCAGCAGCAAAGAGTCACAAGTGGGATACAATGAGCAGTTCTTC. It specifies CASSKESQVGYNEQFF.

This rearrangement joins TRBV19 to TRBJ2-7; D is possibly TRBD2 (5 bases). The V gene's germline CDR1 is LNHDA and CDR2 SQIVND (reference sequence). The CDR3 runs to 13 residues. V shed 5 bases and J shed 2 bases, with 10 bases lying between them. In DNA form, the CDR3 reads TGTGCCAGTAGTGACGGGATTACCTACGAGCAGTACTTC. Translating gives CASSDGITYEQYF. Using reference TRBV19 and TRBJ2-7 for the parts outside the CDR3, the full variable domain is DGGITQSPKYLFRKEGQNVTLSCEQNLNHDAMYWYRQDPGQGLRLIYYSQIVNDFQKGDIAEGYSVSREKKESFPLTVTSAQKNPTAFYLCASSDGITYEQYFGPGTRLTVT.

This chain uses TRBV24-1 with TRBJ2-1; weak D call: TRBD1 (5 bases). The CDR3 runs to 16 residues. The ends were cut back, 5 bases at V and 5 bases at J, with 18 bases in the middle. Looked up from germline, CDR1 is KGHDR and CDR2 is SFDVKD. The CDR3: CATSGDAAGHNNEQFF. The CDR3 DNA is TGTGCCACCAGTGGAGATGCGGCAGGGCACAACAATGAGCAGTTCTTC.

The genes are TRBV11-3 and TRBJ1-2; tentatively, D is TRBD1 (5 bases). Germline V gives CDR1 SGHNT, CDR2 YENEEA. Trimming removed 3 bases from V and 8 bases from J, with 13 bases in between. This CDR3 is built from 13 residues. The CDR3 loop is CASSLAQGGGYTF. In DNA form, the CDR3 reads TGTGCCAGCAGCTTGGCGCAGGGAGGCGGCTACACCTTC.

This clone has just a few counts. V usage is TRBV6-4 and J usage is TRBJ2-3; D may be TRBD1 or TRBD2 (5 bases each). Trimming cost V 5 bases and J 0 bases, with 15 bases left between them. The germline CDR1 and CDR2 sequences are MRHNA and SNTAGT. This CDR3 is built from 16 residues. Here the CDR3 DNA reads TGTGCCAGCAGTTTTGGGACCCGCTCTAGCACAGATACGCAGTATTTT. The encoded protein is CASSFGTRSSTDTQYF.

The chain uses TRBV5-5 and TRBJ1-2; unclear D gene. Germline V CDR1 and CDR2: SGHKS, YYEKEE (reference sequence). Trimming took 0 bases from V and 0 from J, leaving 9 bases between them. The CDR3 loop spans 15 amino acids. CDR3 nucleotides: TGTGCCAGCAGCTTGGTATCCGGATCTAACTATGGCTACACCTTC. The encoded protein is CASSLVSGSNYGYTF.

The chain uses TRBV6-5 and TRBJ2-7; D gene ambiguous. The V gene's germline CDR1 is MNHEY and CDR2 SVGAGI. The CDR3 is 13 amino acids. Trimming took off 4 bases at V and 3 bases at J, with 10 bases between the two ends. The DNA of the CDR3 is TGTGCCAGCAGTTCCCCTCCCTACTACGAGCAGTACTTC. This gives the protein CASSSPPYYEQYF.

The chain has TRBV5-6 and TRBJ2-3, with 12 positions matching TRBD2. The germline gives CDR1 SGHDT, CDR2 YYEEEE. With V trimmed by 4 bases and J by 4 bases, 4 bases remained unmatched. This CDR3 comprises 15 residues. CDR3 amino acids: CASSLRLAGADTQYF. DNA for the CDR3: TGTGCCAGCAGCCTGAGACTAGCGGGGGCAGATACGCAGTATTTT.

The chain uses TRBV5-6 and TRBJ1-5, with a weak D call TRBD1 (5 bases). Looked up from germline, CDR1 is SGHDT and CDR2 is YYEEEE. This CDR3 is built from 13 residues. Deletions cut 5 bases from V and 7 bases from J, with 13 bases between. The CDR3 DNA is TGTGCCAGCAGTCGCTGGGGGACCCAGCCCCAGCATTTT. Amino acids: CASSRWGTQPQHF.

The chain recombines TRBV24-1 with TRBJ1-2; TRBD1 agrees at 8 bases. With V trimmed by 2 bases and J by 8 bases, 6 bases remained unmatched. Germline CDR1 KGHDR, CDR2 SFDVKD. This CDR3 is built from 14 residues. For the CDR3, the DNA is TGTGCCACCAGTGATTCGGACAGGGCGTGGGGCTACACCTTC. Its protein is CATSDSDRAWGYTF.

This clone was seen just once. The chain uses TRBV5-4 and TRBJ2-3; TRBD2 agrees at 8 bases. The germline V gene encodes CDR1 SGHNT and CDR2 YYREEE (reference sequence). The V segment lost 4 bases and the J segment 4 bases; nucleotides outside the gene matches: 11. This CDR3 region has 16 residues. CDR3 bases: TGTGCCAGCAGCGCCGGGAGGGGGGGCCATCCAGATACGCAGTATTTT. This translates into CASSAGRGGHPDTQYF.

The CDR3 nucleotides read TGTGCCAGCATGCGGATTAATGAAAAACTGTTTTTT. This translates into CASMRINEKLFF. The chain combines TRBV7-9 with TRBJ1-4, with D unresolved. Germline V gene sequence: CDR1 SEHNR, CDR2 FQNEAQ (reference sequence). V was clipped by 7 bases and J by 4 bases, with 7 bases between them. This CDR3 is 12 amino acids long.

CDR3 sequence (DNA): TGCGCCAGCAGCCAAGGACCAGTGGGAAGCACAGATACGCAGTATTTT. Translating gives CASSQGPVGSTDTQYF. The genes are TRBV4-3 and TRBJ2-3; no definite D call. This CDR3 is 16 amino acids long. Germline lookup yields CDR1 LGHNA and CDR2 YSLEER. The V and J ends lost 1 base and 0 bases respectively, with 11 bases between them.

The chain links TRBV24-1 to TRBJ2-3, with D unclear. This CDR3 comprises 13 residues. Deletions cut 5 bases from V and 13 bases from J, with 18 bases between. CDR1 KGHDR and CDR2 SFDVKD come from the germline V gene. The CDR3 is CATSAVHTPVKYF. CDR3 nucleotide sequence: TGTGCCACCAGTGCGGTCCACACCCCTGTGAAGTATTTT.

V usage is TRBV6-5 and J usage is TRBJ2-7, with D possibly being TRBD1 (6 bases). CDR1 and CDR2 from the germline V gene are MNHEY and SVGAGI. CDR3 length: 15 residues. V was clipped by 8 bases and J by 5 bases, with 22 bases between them. The DNA of the CDR3 is TGTGCCAGCCCTCCGTTGGGCAGGGGAGTTCACGAGCAGTACTTC. Its translation is CASPPLGRGVHEQYF.

The rearrangement links TRBV7-3 to TRBJ2-1; 10 bases align to TRBD2. V lost 5 bases to trimming and J lost 2 bases; unmatched junction nucleotides: 3. Germline V gives CDR1 SGHTA, CDR2 FQGTGA. The CDR3 sequence is 15 residues long. The CDR3 bases are TGTGCCAGCAGCCAAACTAGCGGGGCCTACAATGAGCAGTTCTTC. Encoded protein: CASSQTSGAYNEQFF.

This clone was seen only a few times. The rearrangement links TRBV4-1 to TRBJ2-7; D may correspond to TRBD1 or TRBD2 (5 bases each). The CDR3 extends over 15 amino acids. The V and J ends lost 2 bases and 1 base respectively, with 12 bases between them. CDR1 is MGHRA and CDR2 is YSYEKL in the germline V gene. The CDR3 reads CASSQPGAASYEQYF. In nucleotides, the CDR3 is TGCGCCAGCAGCCAACCCGGGGCCGCTTCCTACGAGCAGTACTTC.

This clone showed up just once. The V call is TRBV3-1 (or the pseudogene TRBV3-2), the J call TRBJ2-1; weak D call: TRBD1 (5 bases). Germline-derived CDR1 and CDR2 are LGHDT and YNNKEL (reference sequence). Trimming stripped 4 bases from V and 5 bases from J, with 27 bases between. The CDR3 runs 19 residues. The CDR3 sequence: CASSPHSLGARQSNNEQFF. CDR3 nucleotides: TGTGCCAGCAGCCCCCACTCATTAGGGGCGAGACAGTCGAACAATGAGCAGTTCTTC.

This clone occurred once. The chain joins TRBV7-9 to TRBJ2-5, with D unclear. Trimming stripped 1 base from V and 2 bases from J, with 17 bases between. This CDR3 spans 17 amino acids. Germline CDR1 and CDR2: SEHNR and FQNEAQ (reference sequence). The CDR3 protein is CASSLGDKPTTQETQYF. CDR3 nucleotide sequence: TGTGCCAGCAGCTTAGGCGACAAGCCGACGACACAAGAGACCCAGTACTTC.

This sequence joins TRBV5-4 and TRBJ1-3; 7 nucleotides line up with TRBD1. From germline, CDR1 is SGHNT and CDR2 YYREEE (reference sequence). V lost 2 bases, J lost 2 bases, and 7 bases stayed unmatched. The CDR3 has 16 residues. The CDR3 loop reads CASSFTSTGTGNTIYF. In DNA, the CDR3 is TGTGCCAGCAGCTTCACCTCGACAGGGACTGGAAACACCATATATTTT.

This clone showed up just once. This chain uses TRBV30 with TRBJ2-5, with 12 bases identical to TRBD2. The CDR3 runs 12 residues. The junction had 6 bases not matched to a gene; V was cut back by 7 bases and J by 9 bases. The germline V gene encodes CDR1 GTSNPN and CDR2 SVGIG (reference sequence). CDR3 sequence reads: CASRASGGAQYF. As DNA, the CDR3 is TGTGCCTCGAGGGCTAGCGGGGGGGCCCAGTACTTC.

The chain is built from TRBV11-3 and TRBJ2-3, with 8 bases identical to TRBD1. This CDR3 spans 15 amino acids. V was clipped by 5 bases and J by 0 bases; unmatched bases: 4. Germline V lookup: CDR1 SGHNT, CDR2 YENEEA. CDR3 protein: CASSTRTGSTDTQYF. In DNA form, the CDR3 reads TGTGCCAGCAGCACCAGGACAGGGAGCACAGATACGCAGTATTTT.

V gene TRBV13 combines with J gene TRBJ2-7; D is unresolved. Germline V gene sequence: CDR1 PRHDT, CDR2 FYEKMQ (reference sequence). The CDR3 has 13 residues. V gave up 5 bases and J gave up 3 bases, with 11 bases separating them. CDR3 DNA sequence: TGTGCCAGCAGCCCTTCTCGACGCTACGAGCAGTACTTC. Protein: CASSPSRRYEQYF.

J is TRBJ2-6 and V is TRBV9; D gene uncertain. The CDR3 is made up of 17 amino acids. CDR1 SGDLS and CDR2 YYNGEE come from the germline V gene. With 4 bases removed from V and 1 base from J, the gap between germline ends came to 15 bases. The CDR3 region has the DNA TGTGCCAGCAGCATACCTGGAGTCGGGTCTGGGGCCAACGTCCTGACTTTC. Translated: CASSIPGVGSGANVLTF. The entire variable domain, with the rest obtained from reference TRBV9 and TRBJ2-6, is as follows: DSGVTQTPKHLITATGQRVTLRCSPRSGDLSVYWYQQSLDQGLQFLIQYYNGEERAKGNILERFSAQQFPDLHSELNLSSLELGDSALYFCASSIPGVGSGANVLTFGAGSRLTVL.

In its sample, this clone was seen once. The V call is TRBV18, the J call TRBJ1-3; no clear D. This CDR3 contains 14 residues. The V gene lost 6 bases and the J gene lost 0 bases, with 9 bases spanning the gap. Germline CDR1 reads KGHSH; CDR2 reads LQKENI. The CDR3 here is CASSEGSSGNTIYF. The DNA for the CDR3 is TGTGCCAGCTCCGAGGGAAGCTCTGGAAACACCATATATTTT. The whole variable domain, remainder taken from reference TRBV18 and TRBJ1-3, is NAGVMQNPRHLVRRRGQEARLRCSPMKGHSHVYWYRQLPEEGLKFMVYLQKENIIDESGMPKERFSAEFPKEGPSILRIQQVVRGDSAAYFCASSEGSSGNTIYFGEGSWLTVV.